This T cell receptor beta chain is from a study of cytomegalovirus exposure and HLA in healthy donors. Study-level findings and limits: Rarity marked most TCR sequences, yet some public TCRs occurred in many donors. Analyzed later, most CMV-associated TCR beta chains appeared HLA-restricted.

PCR was performed using 60 Vbeta and 13 Jbeta primers. Profiled with immunoSEQ multiplex PCR; TCRdb holds only in-frame clones, not every one. The sample has 85,000 to 130,000 clones; around 85% are singletons. These donors, healthy bone marrow donors, were studied. As concerns this clone: What it binds is unknown.

Germline V CDR1 and CDR2: SEHNR, FQNEAQ (reference sequence). The CDR3 runs to 14 residues. Deletions cut 1 base from V and 4 bases from J, with 10 bases between. This receptor was obtained from a man aged 55 to 70 in good health and CMV-seronegative. V gene TRBV7-9 combines with J gene TRBJ1-2; weak D call: TRBD1 (5 bases). The sequenced material came from PBMCs. CDR3 loop: CASSLERDLYGYTF. In nucleotides, the CDR3 is TGTGCCAGCAGCTTAGAGCGGGACCTCTATGGCTACACCTTC.